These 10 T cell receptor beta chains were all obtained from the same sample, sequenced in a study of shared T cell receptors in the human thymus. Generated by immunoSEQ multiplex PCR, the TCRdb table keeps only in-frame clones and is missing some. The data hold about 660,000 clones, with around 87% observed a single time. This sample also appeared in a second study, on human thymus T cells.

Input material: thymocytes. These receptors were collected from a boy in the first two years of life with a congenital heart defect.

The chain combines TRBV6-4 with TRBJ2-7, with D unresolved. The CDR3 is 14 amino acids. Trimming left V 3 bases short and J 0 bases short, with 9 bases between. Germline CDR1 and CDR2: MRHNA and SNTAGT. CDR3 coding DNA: TGTGCCAGCAGTGAGGGCTCAGGCTCCTACGAGCAGTACTTC. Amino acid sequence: CASSEGSGSYEQYF.

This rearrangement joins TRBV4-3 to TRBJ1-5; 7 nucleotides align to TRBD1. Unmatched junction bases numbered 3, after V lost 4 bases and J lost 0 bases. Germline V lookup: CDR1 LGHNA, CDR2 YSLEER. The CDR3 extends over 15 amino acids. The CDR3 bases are TGCGCCAGCAGCCGTAACAGGGGTAGCAATCAGCCCCAGCATTTT. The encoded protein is CASSRNRGSNQPQHF.

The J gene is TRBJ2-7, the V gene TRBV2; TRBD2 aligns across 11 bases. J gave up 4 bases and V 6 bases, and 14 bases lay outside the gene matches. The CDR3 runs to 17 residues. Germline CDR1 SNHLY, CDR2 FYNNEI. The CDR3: CASREQKPTSGTYEQYF. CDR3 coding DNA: TGTGCCAGCAGAGAACAGAAACCGACTAGCGGGACATACGAGCAGTACTTC.

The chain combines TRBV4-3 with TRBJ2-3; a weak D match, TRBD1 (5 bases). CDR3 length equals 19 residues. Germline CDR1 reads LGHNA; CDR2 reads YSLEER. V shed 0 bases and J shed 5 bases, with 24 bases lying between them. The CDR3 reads CASSQDGRVWGRDGDTQYF. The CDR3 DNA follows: TGCGCCAGCAGCCAAGATGGTCGGGTATGGGGCAGGGATGGAGATACGCAGTATTTT.

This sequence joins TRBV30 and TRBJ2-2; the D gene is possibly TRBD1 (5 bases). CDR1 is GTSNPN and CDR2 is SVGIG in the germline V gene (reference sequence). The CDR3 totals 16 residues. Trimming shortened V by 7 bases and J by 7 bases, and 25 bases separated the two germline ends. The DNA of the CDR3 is TGTGCCTCCCCAAGGGGAAGGGGTTCGGGCGGCGGGGAGCTGTTTTTT. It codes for CASPRGRGSGGGELFF.

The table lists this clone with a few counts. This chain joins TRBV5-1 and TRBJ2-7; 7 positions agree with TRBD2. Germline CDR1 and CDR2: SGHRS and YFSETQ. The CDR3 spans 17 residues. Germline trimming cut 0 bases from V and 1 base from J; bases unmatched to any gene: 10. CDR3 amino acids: CASSLAGSGNPSYEQYF. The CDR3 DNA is TGCGCCAGCAGCTTGGCCGGAAGCGGGAATCCATCCTACGAGCAGTACTTC.

The CDR3 region is CASSPPLEPGTGGTGELFF. CDR3 sequence (DNA): TGTGCCAGCTCACCACCGCTAGAGCCCGGGACAGGGGGAACCGGGGAGCTGTTTTTT. The genes are TRBV18 and TRBJ2-2; TRBD1 aligns across 11 bases. CDR3 length equals 19 residues. V shed 0 bases, J shed 5 bases, and the junction held 11 bases outside the gene matches. CDR1 is KGHSH, CDR2 LQKENI, per germline.

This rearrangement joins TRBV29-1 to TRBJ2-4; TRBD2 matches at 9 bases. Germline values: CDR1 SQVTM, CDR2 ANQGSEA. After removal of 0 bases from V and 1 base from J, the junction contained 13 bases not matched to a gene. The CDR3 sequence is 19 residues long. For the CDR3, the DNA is TGCAGCGTTGAAGAAGCTTGGCGGGAGGGCCTGACGGCCAAAAACATTCAGTACTTC. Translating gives CSVEEAWREGLTAKNIQYF. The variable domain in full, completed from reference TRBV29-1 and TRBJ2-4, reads SAVISQKPSRDICQRGTSLTIQCQVDSQVTMMFWYRQQPGQSLTLIATANQGSEATYESGFVIDKFPISRPNLTFSTLTVSNMSPEDSSIYLCSVEEAWREGLTAKNIQYFGAGTRLSVL.

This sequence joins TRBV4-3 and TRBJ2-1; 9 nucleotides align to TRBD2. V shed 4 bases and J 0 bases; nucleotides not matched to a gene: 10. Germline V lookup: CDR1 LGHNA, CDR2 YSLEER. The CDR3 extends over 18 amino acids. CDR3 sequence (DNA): TGCGCCAGCAGCCGGAGACTAGCGGCCAAGCGCTCCTACAATGAGCAGTTCTTC. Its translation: CASSRRLAAKRSYNEQFF.

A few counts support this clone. The CDR3 DNA sequence: TGTGCCAGCAGCCAGCCGACAGTCCACTTCAATCAGCCCCAGCATTTT. Amino acids: CASSQPTVHFNQPQHF. The J gene is TRBJ1-5, the V gene TRBV28, with D possibly being TRBD1 (5 bases). This CDR3 spans 16 amino acids. The V gene's germline CDR1 is MDHEN and CDR2 SYDVKM. V was clipped by 6 bases and J by 3 bases, with 18 bases between them. Complete variable domain (other parts from reference TRBV28 and TRBJ1-5): DVKVTQSSRYLVKRTGEKVFLECVQDMDHENMFWYRQDPGLGLRLIYFSYDVKMKEKGDIPEGYSVSREKKERFSLILESASTNQTSMYLCASSQPTVHFNQPQHFGDGTRLSIL.